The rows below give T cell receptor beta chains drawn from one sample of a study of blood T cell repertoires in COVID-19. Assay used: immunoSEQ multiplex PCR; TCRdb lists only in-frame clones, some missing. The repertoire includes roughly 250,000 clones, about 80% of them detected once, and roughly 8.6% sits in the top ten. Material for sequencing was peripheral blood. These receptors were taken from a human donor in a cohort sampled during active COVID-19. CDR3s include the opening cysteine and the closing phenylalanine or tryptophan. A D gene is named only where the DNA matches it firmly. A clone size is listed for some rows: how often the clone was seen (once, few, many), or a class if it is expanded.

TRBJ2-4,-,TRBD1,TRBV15,TGTGCCACCAGCAGAGATAAGGGGTCGCAGGGGGTGTACATTCAGTACTTC,CATSRDKGSQGVYIQYF
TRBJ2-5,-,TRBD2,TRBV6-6,TGTGCCAGCAGCTCCTCCTTTGGGGGGGTAGAGACCCAGTACTTC,CASSSSFGGVETQYF
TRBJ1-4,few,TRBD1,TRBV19,TGTGCCAGCAGGGGGCCTAATAATGAAAAACTGTTTTTT,CASRGPNNEKLFF
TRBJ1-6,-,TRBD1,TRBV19,TGTGCCACCCGAGTGGGGCAGGGGGCGTCACCCCTCCACTTT,CATRVGQGASPLHF
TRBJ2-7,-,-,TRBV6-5,TGTGCCAGCAGACCCTACCGGGGTAGCGAGCAGTACTTC,CASRPYRGSEQYF
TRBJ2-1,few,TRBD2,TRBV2,TGTGCCAGCAAAGGGACTAGCGAAGATGAGCAGTTCTTC,CASKGTSEDEQFF
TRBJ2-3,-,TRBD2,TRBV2,TGTGCCAGCAGTGAAGGGGGACTAGCGGGGTTCGCAGATACGCAGTATTTT,CASSEGGLAGFADTQYF
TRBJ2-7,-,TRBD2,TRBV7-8,TGTGCCAGCAGCGGGGGACTAGCGAGCTCCTACGAGCAGTACTTC,CASSGGLASSYEQYF
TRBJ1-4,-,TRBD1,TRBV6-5,TGTGCCAGCAGAGGACAGGGGAGGGGAGAAAAACTGTTTTTT,CASRGQGRGEKLFF
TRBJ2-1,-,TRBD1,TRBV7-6,TGTGCCAGCAGCTTAGTAGTCGCACAGGGGGCATCAAACAATGAGCAGTTCTTC,CASSLVVAQGASNNEQFF
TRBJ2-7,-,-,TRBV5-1,TGCGCCAGCAGCTTGGGACAGAATCCTTCCTACGAGCAGTACTTC,CASSLGQNPSYEQYF
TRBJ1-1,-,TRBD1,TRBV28,TGTGCCAGCAGTCGACAGGGTGGAGCTTTCTTT,CASSRQGGAFF
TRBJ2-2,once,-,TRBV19,TGTGCCAGTAGAGAGGGCACCGGGGAGCTGTTTTTT,CASREGTGELFF
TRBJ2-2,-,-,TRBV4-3,TGCGCCAGCAGCCCTGCGGGCTTACCGAACACCGGGGAGCTGTTTTTT,CASSPAGLPNTGELFF
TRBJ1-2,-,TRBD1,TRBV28,TGTGCCAGCAGTTTACTGGCAGGGGGAGCCTTGGGGGGCTACACCTTC,CASSLLAGGALGGYTF
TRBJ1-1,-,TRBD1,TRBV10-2,TGCGCCAGCAGGGTAACAGGGGAAACTTTCTTT,CASRVTGETFF
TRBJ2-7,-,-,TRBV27,TGTGCCAGCAGTTTATACAGGGATTCCTACGAGCAGTACTTC,CASSLYRDSYEQYF
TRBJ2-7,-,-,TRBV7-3,TGTGCCAGCAGCCCCCGATTGAGCTACAGATCGGACGAGCAGTACTTC,CASSPRLSYRSDEQYF
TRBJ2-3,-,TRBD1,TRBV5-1,TGCGCCAGCAGCTTAGACAGGGGAAAAGGTGGAAACACAGATACGCAGTATTTT,CASSLDRGKGGNTDTQYF
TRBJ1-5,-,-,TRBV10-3,TGTGCCATCAGTGAGTCGGACAGCGCGAATCAGCCCCAGCATTTT,CAISESDSANQPQHF
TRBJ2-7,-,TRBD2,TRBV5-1,TGCGCCAGCAGCTTGGTAGCGGGAGCATACGAGCAGTACTTC,CASSLVAGAYEQYF
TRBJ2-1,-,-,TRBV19,TGTGCCAGTAGTATTTGGCCCGCGGGCTACAATGAGCAGTTCTTC,CASSIWPAGYNEQFF
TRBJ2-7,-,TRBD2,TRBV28,TGTGCCAGCAGTCCCAGCGGGGGGGGGCAGCGCGAGCAGTACTTC,CASSPSGGGQREQYF
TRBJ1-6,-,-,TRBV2,TGTGCCAGCATGGCAGGGACTAGCGGTTCACCCCTCCACTTT,CASMAGTSGSPLHF
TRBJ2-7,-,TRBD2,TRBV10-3,TGTGCCATCAGCCGAGGGGAGGGTGCCCAGTACTTC,CAISRGEGAQYF
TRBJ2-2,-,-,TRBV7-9,TGTGCCAGCAGCTTCGGTCTGAACACCGGGGAGCTGTTTTTT,CASSFGLNTGELFF
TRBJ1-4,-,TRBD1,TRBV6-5,TGTGCCAGCAGTCAGACAGGGGGGAATGAAAAACTGTTTTTT,CASSQTGGNEKLFF
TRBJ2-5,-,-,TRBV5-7,TGTGCCAGCAGCTGGAGGGTACCCCAGTACTTC,CASSWRVPQYF
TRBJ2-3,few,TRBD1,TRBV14,TGTGCCAGCAGTGGACAGGGGGCGGGCACAGATACGCAGTATTTT,CASSGQGAGTDTQYF
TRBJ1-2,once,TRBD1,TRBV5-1,TGCGCCAGCAGCCCCGACCACAGGGGGCCGGACGGCTACACCTTC,CASSPDHRGPDGYTF
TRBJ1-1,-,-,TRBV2,TGTGCCAGCAGTGTCACCGAGCTAAACACTGAAGCTTTCTTT,CASSVTELNTEAFF
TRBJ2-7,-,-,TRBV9,TGTGCCAGCAGCGTAGCAGGCCAAGGCTACGAGCAGTACTTC,CASSVAGQGYEQYF
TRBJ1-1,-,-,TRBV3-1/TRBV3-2,TGTGCCAGCAGTCCGGGGGGAGGGAGGACTGAAGCTTTCTTT,CASSPGGGRTEAFF
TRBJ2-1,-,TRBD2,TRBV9,TGTGCCAGCAGCCGTCTTAGCGGGAGGGTTTACAATGAGCAGTTCTTC,CASSRLSGRVYNEQFF
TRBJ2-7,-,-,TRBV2,TGTGCCAGCAGTGAGGGGGGTTACTACGAGCAGTACTTC,CASSEGGYYEQYF
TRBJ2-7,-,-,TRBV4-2,TGTGCCAGCAGCGGCCCTCTAGCTTACGAGCAGTACTTC,CASSGPLAYEQYF
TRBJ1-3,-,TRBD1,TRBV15,TGTGCCACCAGCAGTAATCAAACAGGGGTTGGAAACACCATATATTTT,CATSSNQTGVGNTIYF
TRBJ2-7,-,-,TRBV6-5,TGTGCCAGCAGCCGGACAGTCACCTACGAGCAGTACTTC,CASSRTVTYEQYF
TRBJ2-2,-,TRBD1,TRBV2,TGTGCCAGCAGTGAACCACCGGACAGGGGGTGGTTAATAACCGGGGAGCTGTTTTTT,CASSEPPDRGWLITGELFF
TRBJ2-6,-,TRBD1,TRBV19,TGTGCCAGTGGGCCTTATAAGCCCGGGACAGGTAATGTCATCTCTGGGGCCAACGTCCTGACTTTC,CASGPYKPGTGNVISGANVLTF
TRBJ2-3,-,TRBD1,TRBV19,TGTGCCACCGCCCACCCCCGGACAGGGGGCACAGATACGCAGTATTTT,CATAHPRTGGTDTQYF
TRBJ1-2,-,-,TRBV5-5,TGTGCCAGCACTAAGGAGGCAGGGGATAACTATGGCTACACCTTC,CASTKEAGDNYGYTF
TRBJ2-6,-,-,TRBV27,TGTGCCAGCCGAGGGCAGTTCACTGGGGCCAACGTCCTGACTTTC,CASRGQFTGANVLTF
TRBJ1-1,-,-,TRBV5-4,TGTGCCAGCAGCTCGGACAGCCAGAACACTGAAGCTTTCTTT,CASSSDSQNTEAFF
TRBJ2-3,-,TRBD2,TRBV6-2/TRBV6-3,TGTGCCAGCAGCCCTAGCGGTAGCACAGATACGCAGTATTTT,CASSPSGSTDTQYF
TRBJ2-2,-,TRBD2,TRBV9,TGTGCCAGCGGCGGAGCGGGGACTCTCACCGGGGAGCTGTTTTTT,CASGGAGTLTGELFF
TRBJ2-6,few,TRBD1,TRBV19,TGTGCCAGTAGTCCCCGGGCAGTAGGGACAGGGGGCTTTGGGGCCAACGTCCTGACTTTC,CASSPRAVGTGGFGANVLTF
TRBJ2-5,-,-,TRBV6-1,TGTGCCAGCAGTGATATCGCGTTCGCCACCCAAGAGACCCAGTACTTC,CASSDIAFATQETQYF
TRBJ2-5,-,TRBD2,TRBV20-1,TGCAGTGCTAGTAGCGTCAGGGTGGTAGCGGGGGGCCAAGAGACCCAGTACTTC,CSASSVRVVAGGQETQYF
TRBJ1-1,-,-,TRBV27,TGTGCCAGCAGTTTAGAACCACAGGGGAACACTGAAGCTTTCTTT,CASSLEPQGNTEAFF
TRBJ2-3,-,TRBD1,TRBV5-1,TGCGCCAGCAGCTTGGGGAACAGGGGCGGCACAGATACGCAGTATTTT,CASSLGNRGGTDTQYF
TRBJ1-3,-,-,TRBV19,TGTGCCAGTACCCGGACAGTTCCATCTGGAAACACCATATATTTT,CASTRTVPSGNTIYF
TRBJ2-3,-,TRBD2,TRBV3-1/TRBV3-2,TGTGCCACTACGCCGGGACTAGCGAGAGATACGCAGTATTTT,CATTPGLARDTQYF
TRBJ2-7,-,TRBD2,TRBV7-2,TGTGCCAGCAGCTTAGACGGGAGGGCCTACGAGCAGTACTTC,CASSLDGRAYEQYF